This T cell receptor (beta chain) was documented in a study of T cell responses to AZD1222 COVID-19 vaccine. Study outcomes and limitations: Possibly, clonal diversity was underestimated; donors were largely white British and included more females. A reported finding is that nearly half of spike-specific TCRs target unmutated variant regions. Baseline seropositivity characterized only a handful of AZD1222 recipients. Mapped onto spike, vaccine-associated CD4 TCRs spanned it and were dominant at 160-218 and 743-854.

As for this clone: The antigen is undetermined.

TCRdb's table, derived via immunoSEQ multiplex PCR, lists solely in-frame clones and lacks some. Here the sample spans 150,000 to 200,000 clones, approximately 95% being singletons. V lost 3 bases and J 2 bases, leaving 8 bases between the germline ends. The CDR3 loop spans 13 amino acids. Germline CDR1 is MNHEY and CDR2 is SMNVEV (reference sequence). The sequences come from peripheral blood, collected on day 0 of AZD1222 vaccination. This TCR came from an adult in good health. The gene calls are TRBV27 and TRBJ2-7; no reliable D call. The CDR3 loop reads CASSFNSAYEQYF. As DNA, the CDR3 is TGTGCCAGCAGTTTTAACAGTGCCTACGAGCAGTACTTC.